Listed here are 23 T cell receptor beta chains from one sample, sequenced in a study of cytomegalovirus exposure and HLA in healthy donors (dated by TCRdb to about 2017). Libraries were constructed by the immunoSEQ multiplex PCR assay. The multiplex PCR relied on a mix of 60 forward primers for TCR Vbeta segments and 13 reverse primers for TCR Jbeta segments. TCRdb took this table from immuneACCESS and kept in-frame rearrangements with V and J called. Such tables lack part of the clones; where checked against another copy, unresolved V genes explain under half of the gap, and the rest is unexplained. Recorded for this sample are more than 150,000 clones; over 70% of them occurred a single time. Over 3.5% of the sample belongs to the ten largest clones. The sequenced sample consisted of PBMCs. These receptors were taken from a man in his forties or fifties in good health and CMV-seronegative.

This clone was counted only a few times. V gene TRBV5-1 combines with J gene TRBJ1-1; a weak D match, TRBD1 (6 bases). The V gene lost 3 bases and the J gene lost 5 bases, with 11 bases spanning the gap. The CDR3 totals 13 residues. Germline values: CDR1 SGHRS, CDR2 YFSETQ. CDR3 amino acids: CASSSKQGTEAFF. CDR3 bases: TGCGCCAGCAGCTCTAAACAGGGAACTGAAGCTTTCTTT.

CDR3 loop: CASSPVGRGRTDTQYF. The CDR3 bases are TGCGCCAGCAGCCCAGTTGGCCGGGGGAGGACTGATACGCAGTATTTT. The chain has TRBV4-1 and TRBJ2-3; a weak D match, TRBD2 (6 bases). V shed 4 bases and J shed 6 bases, with 20 bases lying between them. Per the germline V gene, CDR1 is MGHRA and CDR2 is YSYEKL. This CDR3 region has 16 residues.

This chain links TRBV28 with TRBJ1-2, with D tentatively TRBD1 (6 bases). The V end was cut by 6 bases, the J end by 1 base, with 18 bases between. The germline V gene has CDR1 MDHEN and CDR2 SYDVKM. CDR3 size: 16 residues. The CDR3 DNA sequence: TGTGCCAGCAGATCCGGCGAACAACAGGGTAACTATGGCTACACCTTC. The encoded protein is CASRSGEQQGNYGYTF.

J is TRBJ2-5 and V is TRBV9, with 7 bases fitting TRBD2. The CDR3 runs 14 residues. CDR1 is SGDLS and CDR2 is YYNGEE in the germline V gene. Trimming took 3 bases from V and 1 from J; bases not matched to a gene: 3. As DNA, the CDR3 is TGTGCCAGCAGCGGGGGGGGGTTCCAAGAGACCCAGTACTTC. This translates into CASSGGGFQETQYF.

The CDR3 region has the DNA TGCGCCAGCAGCCAAGTTCCGGCCAGGGGGTTTGAGCCCCAGCATTTT. Translated, it gives CASSQVPARGFEPQHF. The chain uses TRBV4-1 and TRBJ1-5, with 7 bases fitting TRBD1. The V gene's germline CDR1 is MGHRA and CDR2 YSYEKL. Germline trimming cut 1 base from V and 8 bases from J; bases unmatched to any gene: 11. This CDR3 contains 16 residues.

The V gene is TRBV19, the J gene TRBJ1-4; D not resolved. This CDR3 has 14 amino acids. The germline gives CDR1 LNHDA, CDR2 SQIVND (reference sequence). V was cut by 6 bases and J by 0 bases, with 8 bases left in between. This chain's CDR3 is CASRREATNEKLFF. CDR3 sequence (DNA): TGTGCCAGTAGACGTGAGGCAACTAATGAAAAACTGTTTTTT.

This clone was observed a handful of times. This rearrangement joins TRBV6-6 to TRBJ2-3, with TRBD1 matching over 7 bases. With V trimmed by 5 bases and J by 5 bases, 13 bases remained unmatched. Germline CDR1 is MNHNY and CDR2 is SVGAGI (reference sequence). The CDR3 has 16 residues. CDR3 nucleotides: TGTGCCAGCAGTCCACAGACAGGGTGGAATGGAGATACGCAGTATTTT. Its protein is CASSPQTGWNGDTQYF.

The genes are TRBV28 and TRBJ1-4, with a weak D call TRBD1 (5 bases). The CDR3 consists of 15 residues. Trimming left V 6 bases short and J 4 bases short, with 15 bases between. CDR1 and CDR2 from the germline V gene are MDHEN and SYDVKM. The CDR3 region has the DNA TGTGCCAGCAGCCCTTCCGGGACTTATAATGAAAAACTGTTTTTT. Its protein product is CASSPSGTYNEKLFF.

This chain uses TRBV6-5 with TRBJ1-2; weak D call: TRBD1 (6 bases). V dropped 0 bases and J dropped 4 bases, with 12 bases sitting between them. CDR3 length: 15 residues. Germline V CDR1 and CDR2: MNHEY, SVGAGI. The CDR3 DNA sequence: TGTGCCAGCAGTTACTCGGGAGGGGGTGGCTATGGCTACACCTTC. It translates to CASSYSGGGGYGYTF.

J is TRBJ2-1 and V is TRBV18; D call uncertain. The CDR3 length is 17 residues. Per the germline V gene, CDR1 is KGHSH and CDR2 is LQKENI. Trimming took off 3 bases at V and 7 bases at J, with 22 bases between the two ends. CDR3 sequence: CASSPPSLDSFKNEQFF. DNA of the CDR3: TGTGCCAGCTCACCCCCCAGCCTAGACTCCTTTAAGAATGAGCAGTTCTTC.

This chain links TRBV7-9 with TRBJ2-2; possibly TRBD1 for D (5 bases). CDR3 length: 13 residues. The germline V and J ends were trimmed by 2 bases and 7 bases, with 8 bases remaining between them. Germline assignment: CDR1 SEHNR and CDR2 FQNEAQ (reference sequence). CDR3 DNA: TGTGCCAGCAGCTTACAGGGCAGCGGGGAGCTGTTTTTT. Protein sequence: CASSLQGSGELFF.

As for this clone: The sample holds other DNA sequences that translate to the same CDR3. The J gene is TRBJ1-1, the V gene TRBV27, with unresolved D. Looked up from germline, CDR1 is MNHEY and CDR2 is SMNVEV (reference sequence). This CDR3 spans 14 amino acids. The ends were cut back, 7 bases at V and 4 bases at J, with 16 bases in the middle. The CDR3: CASTSGNPGTEAFF. The CDR3 DNA is TGTGCCAGCACCTCGGGGAATCCGGGCACTGAAGCTTTCTTT.

This clone came up a few times. The chain links TRBV7-2 to TRBJ2-4, with TRBD2 matching 7 bases. The J segment lost 3 bases and the V segment lost 2 bases, leaving 7 bases of the junction unmatched. Per the germline V gene, CDR1 is SGHTA and CDR2 is FQGNSA. The CDR3 loop spans 16 amino acids. In DNA, the CDR3 is TGTGCCAGCAGCTTACCTGACGGCGGGGGCAAAAACATTCAGTACTTC. Its protein is CASSLPDGGGKNIQYF.

This rearrangement joins TRBV2 to TRBJ1-2, with D tentatively TRBD1 (5 bases). V shed 6 bases and J shed 7 bases, with 6 bases lying between them. The germline CDR1 and CDR2 sequences are SNHLY and FYNNEI. The CDR3 is 10 amino acids. The CDR3 DNA sequence: TGTGCCAGCAGGGGGGGTGGCTACACCTTC. Its protein product is CASRGGGYTF.

The chain is built from TRBV4-2 and TRBJ2-7, with 10 bases that match TRBD1. The V gene's germline CDR1 is LGHNA and CDR2 YNFKEQ. With 4 bases clipped from V and 5 bases from J, the junction kept 8 bases outside the gene matches. This CDR3 has 15 residues. CDR3 loop: CASSLTGTGVNEQYF. The DNA of the CDR3 is TGTGCCAGCAGCCTCACCGGGACAGGGGTCAACGAGCAGTACTTC.

Here the CDR3 DNA reads TGTGCCAGCAGCTTAGTAGGGACAGGGCGTGAAAAACTGTTTTTT. This translates into CASSLVGTGREKLFF. The chain uses TRBV11-2 and TRBJ1-4; 9 bases map to TRBD1. The ends lost 1 base at V and 7 bases at J; junction bases unmatched: 4. This CDR3 has 15 amino acids. The V gene's germline CDR1 is SGHAT and CDR2 FQNNGV.

The V and J genes are TRBV7-9 and TRBJ2-7, with D possibly being TRBD2 (6 bases). Per germline, CDR1 SEHNR and CDR2 FQNEAQ (reference sequence). Between the trimmed V and J ends, which lost 5 bases and 6 bases, there was a span of 20 bases. The CDR3 extends over 15 amino acids. The CDR3: CASSRAGLGGLEQYF. DNA for the CDR3: TGTGCCAGCAGCCGGGCGGGACTGGGAGGTCTCGAGCAGTACTTC.

J is TRBJ2-5 and V is TRBV7-2, with D perhaps TRBD1 (6 bases). Trimming cost V 5 bases and J 1 base, with 11 bases left between them. CDR1 SGHTA and CDR2 FQGNSA come from the germline V gene. The CDR3 has 14 amino acids. CDR3 bases: TGTGCCAGCAGCAGGGGGAGCCTCCAAGAGACCCAGTACTTC. It specifies CASSRGSLQETQYF.

V usage is TRBV18 and J usage is TRBJ1-2; D perhaps matches TRBD1 (5 bases). V was shortened by 5 bases and J by 4 bases, with 8 bases between the two germline ends. The length of the CDR3 is 12 residues. Per germline, CDR1 KGHSH and CDR2 LQKENI. The CDR3 is CASSGAGYGYTF. CDR3 bases: TGTGCCAGCTCAGGGGCCGGCTATGGCTACACCTTC. The whole variable domain, remainder taken from reference TRBV18 and TRBJ1-2, is NAGVMQNPRHLVRRRGQEARLRCSPMKGHSHVYWYRQLPEEGLKFMVYLQKENIIDESGMPKERFSAEFPKEGPSILRIQQVVRGDSAAYFCASSGAGYGYTFGSGTRLTVV.

This clone was counted once. The chain recombines TRBV7-6 with TRBJ2-2; 7 bases are shared with TRBD1. The germline V gene encodes CDR1 SGHVS and CDR2 FNYEAQ. CDR3 length: 15 amino acids. The junction had 5 bases not matched to a gene; V was cut back by 2 bases and J by 5 bases. The CDR3 loop reads CASSLTSQGTGELFF. The CDR3 coding sequence is TGTGCCAGCAGCTTAACCTCACAGGGGACCGGGGAGCTGTTTTTT.

The CDR3 sequence is CASSLGGFGGSYTF. The CDR3 DNA sequence: TGTGCCAGCAGCTTAGGGGGTTTCGGGGGGAGCTACACCTTC. The chain couples TRBV7-8 to TRBJ1-2, with D tentatively TRBD1 (5 bases). V lost 1 base, J lost 9 bases, and 15 bases lay in between. The CDR3 is 14 residues long. Germline V CDR1 and CDR2: SGHVS, FQNEAQ.

The CDR3: CATEDWSSGNTIYF. The CDR3 region has the DNA TGTGCCACCGAGGACTGGAGCTCTGGAAACACCATATATTTT. The chain couples TRBV19 to TRBJ1-3; D unclear. The CDR3 sequence is 14 residues long. The germline V gene has CDR1 LNHDA and CDR2 SQIVND (reference sequence). The germline V and J ends were trimmed by 10 bases and 0 bases, with 13 bases remaining between them.

J is TRBJ1-6 and V is TRBV4-1; TRBD1 matches 8 bases. This CDR3 comprises 16 residues. CDR1 and CDR2 from the germline V gene are MGHRA and YSYEKL. With V trimmed by 4 bases and J by 12 bases, 14 bases remained unmatched. The CDR3 loop reads CASSPGQGRTGGPLHF. Here the CDR3 DNA reads TGCGCCAGCAGCCCTGGACAGGGAAGGACCGGGGGACCCCTCCACTTT.